These 6 T cell receptor beta chains share one sample of origin, sequenced in a study of T cell responses to AZD1222 COVID-19 vaccine. The table came from immunoSEQ multiplex PCR; TCRdb's copy has only in-frame clones and leaves some out. Of over 150,000 clones listed, 86% were seen once; the top ten hold about 5.1%. The source was peripheral blood, collected on day 0 of MenACWY control vaccination. Every receptor here comes from an adult in good health.

V and J are TRBV28 and TRBJ2-2; D is uncertain. This CDR3 has 18 amino acids. The germline V gene encodes CDR1 MDHEN and CDR2 SYDVKM. Trimming left V 4 bases short and J 0 bases short, with 18 bases between. The DNA of the CDR3 is TGTGCCAGCAGTTCCCTCTTCTTTGGGCGGACGAACACCGGGGAGCTGTTTTTT. It yields the protein CASSSLFFGRTNTGELFF.

This chain joins TRBV4-3 and TRBJ1-2; D is undetermined. CDR1 LGHNA and CDR2 YSLEER come from the germline V gene. This CDR3 comprises 12 residues. V shed 1 base and J shed 8 bases, with 8 bases lying between them. CDR3 sequence (DNA): TGCGCCAGCAGCCAAGTGACGGGGGGCTACACCTTC. Translating gives CASSQVTGGYTF.

The rearrangement joins TRBV11-2 to TRBJ2-5, with D perhaps being TRBD1 or TRBD2 (5 bases each). Trimming took off 4 bases at V and 3 bases at J, with 21 bases between the two ends. Germline V gives CDR1 SGHAT, CDR2 FQNNGV. CDR3 length equals 17 residues. CDR3 loop: CASSWPRDPKREETQYF. CDR3 DNA: TGTGCCAGCAGCTGGCCCCGGGACCCAAAACGGGAAGAGACCCAGTACTTC. Filled out from reference TRBV11-2 and TRBJ2-5, the complete variable domain reads EAGVAQSPRYKIIEKRQSVAFWCNPISGHATLYWYQQILGQGPKLLIQFQNNGVVDDSQLPKDRFSAERLKGVDSTLKIQPAKLEDSAVYLCASSWPRDPKREETQYFGPGTRLLVL.

The chain has TRBV19 and TRBJ1-5; 7 bases map to TRBD1. The germline V gene has CDR1 LNHDA and CDR2 SQIVND (reference sequence). The CDR3 is made up of 17 amino acids. V shed 5 bases and J 0 bases; nucleotides not matched to a gene: 10. Here the CDR3 reads CASSPGTVWDSNQPQHF. The CDR3 DNA reads as TGTGCCAGTAGTCCGGGGACAGTTTGGGATAGCAATCAGCCCCAGCATTTT.

The chain is built from TRBV5-1 and TRBJ2-1, with 13 nucleotides matching TRBD2. The germline gives CDR1 SGHRS, CDR2 YFSETQ. The ends lost 3 bases at V and 5 bases at J; junction bases unmatched: 5. The CDR3 length is 16 residues. CDR3 sequence: CASSYLTSGRNNEQFF. As DNA, the CDR3 is TGCGCCAGCAGCTACTTGACTAGCGGGAGGAACAATGAGCAGTTCTTC.

CDR3 sequence: CASSQQTSNYGYTF. CDR3 bases: TGCGCCAGCAGCCAACAGACCTCTAACTATGGCTACACCTTC. The V gene is TRBV4-1, the J gene TRBJ1-2; D gene ambiguous. This CDR3 is built from 14 residues. V was cut by 2 bases and J by 0 bases, with 7 bases left in between. Germline V CDR1 and CDR2: MGHRA, YSYEKL.